The T cell receptor (beta chain) under discussion was sequenced for a study of T cell responses to AZD1222 COVID-19 vaccine. General study results and limits: No repertoire was sampled before or during the peak T cell response, only after it. Among those given AZD1222, only five or six were seropositive at baseline. Spike-spanning, vaccine-associated CD4 TCRs were dominant at 160-218 and 743-854.

To note about this clone: The antigen remains unidentified.

The CDR3 length is 14 residues. CDR1 is SGHAT and CDR2 is FQNNGV in the germline V gene. V lost 2 bases, J lost 2 bases, and 1 base stayed unmatched. The protocol was immunoSEQ multiplex PCR, while the TCRdb copy is restricted to in-frame clones and leaves out a portion. The sample yields fewer than 180,000 clones, around 90% seen once. Samples with a second dose at about 4 or about 12 weeks were pooled together. The TCR sequence derives from an adult who received the AZD1222 COVID-19 vaccine. This specimen consisted of peripheral blood, obtained 28 days after the second AZD1222 dose. The J gene is TRBJ2-7, the V gene TRBV11-2; 9 bases align to TRBD2. CDR3 DNA sequence: TGTGCCAGCAGCTTACAGCGGGAGGCCTACGAGCAGTACTTC. Amino acids: CASSLQREAYEQYF.